The 6 T cell receptor beta chains below come from one sample, sequenced in a study of blood T cell repertoires in COVID-19. Only in-frame clones appear in the TCRdb table, and some are missing; sequencing was by immunoSEQ multiplex PCR. Here the sample spans a few hundred thousand clones, approximately 86% being singletons. The sample comprised peripheral blood. These receptor sequences come from a man aged 30 to 45 with active or convalescent COVID-19.

The count of this clone is one. The chain employs TRBV4-3 and TRBJ1-1; D gene unclear. The CDR3 consists of 15 residues. Trimming cost V 4 bases and J 2 bases, with 14 bases left between them. Germline V CDR1 and CDR2: LGHNA, YSLEER. Written as DNA, the CDR3 is TGCGCCAGCAGCCCACGTTGGGGAGGAAACACTGAAGCTTTCTTT. Its protein is CASSPRWGGNTEAFF.

This clone was counted once. This sequence joins TRBV2 and TRBJ1-2; no definite D call. The CDR3 is made up of 11 amino acids. Germline V CDR1 and CDR2: SNHLY, FYNNEI. V was pared by 2 bases and J by 7 bases, with 5 bases between. Here the CDR3 reads CASSEFGGYTF. CDR3 nucleotides: TGTGCCAGCAGTGAATTCGGTGGCTACACCTTC.

The chain has TRBV29-1 and TRBJ2-5, with 10 positions matching TRBD1. V shed 8 bases, J shed 1 base, and the junction held 7 bases outside the gene matches. The CDR3 has 14 amino acids. Per the germline V gene, CDR1 is SQVTM and CDR2 is ANQGSEA. The CDR3: CSSPGTGAQETQYF. CDR3 nucleotides: TGCAGCTCCCCCGGGACAGGGGCCCAAGAGACCCAGTACTTC. Combining the CDR3 with reference TRBV29-1 and TRBJ2-5 gives the whole variable domain SAVISQKPSRDICQRGTSLTIQCQVDSQVTMMFWYRQQPGQSLTLIATANQGSEATYESGFVIDKFPISRPNLTFSTLTVSNMSPEDSSIYLCSSPGTGAQETQYFGPGTRLLVL.

This clone has a handful of counts. The V gene is TRBV9, the J gene TRBJ1-2, with 9 bases lining up with TRBD1. Germline CDR1 SGDLS, CDR2 YYNGEE. The trim removed 3 bases at V and 7 bases at J, leaving 13 bases unmatched. The CDR3 covers 16 residues. The CDR3 DNA reads TGTGCCAGCAGCGCAATACCGGGACAGGGTTCTGGTGGCTACACCTTC. Encoded protein: CASSAIPGQGSGGYTF.

V and J are TRBV5-8 and TRBJ1-4, with 9 bases aligning to TRBD1. The CDR3 extends over 16 amino acids. Germline CDR1 reads SGHTS; CDR2 reads YDEGEE. V was pared by 7 bases and J by 3 bases, with 10 bases of the junction left unmatched. DNA for the CDR3: TGTGCCAGCCCCCGGGACAGGGTCCCACCTAATGAAAAACTGTTTTTT. Encoded protein: CASPRDRVPPNEKLFF.

The CDR3 reads CASGLGTQTGGYTF. The CDR3 region has the DNA TGTGCTAGTGGTTTGGGGACCCAGACGGGAGGCTACACCTTC. The chain has TRBV12-5 and TRBJ1-2; D is uncertain. V lost 1 base and J 8 bases, leaving 14 bases between the germline ends. Per the germline V gene, CDR1 is LGHNT and CDR2 is FRNRAP. There are 14 residues in the CDR3.